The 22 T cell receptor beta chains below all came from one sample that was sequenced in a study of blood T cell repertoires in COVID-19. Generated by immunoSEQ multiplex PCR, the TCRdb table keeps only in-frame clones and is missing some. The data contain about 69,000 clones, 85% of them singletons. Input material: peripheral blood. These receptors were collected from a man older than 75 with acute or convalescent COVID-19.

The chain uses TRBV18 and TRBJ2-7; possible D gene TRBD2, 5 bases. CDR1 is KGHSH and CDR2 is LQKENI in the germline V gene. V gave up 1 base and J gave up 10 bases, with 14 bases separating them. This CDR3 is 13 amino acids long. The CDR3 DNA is TGTGCCAGCTCACCACTGTTGAGGGAGCGACAGTACTTC. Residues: CASSPLLRERQYF.

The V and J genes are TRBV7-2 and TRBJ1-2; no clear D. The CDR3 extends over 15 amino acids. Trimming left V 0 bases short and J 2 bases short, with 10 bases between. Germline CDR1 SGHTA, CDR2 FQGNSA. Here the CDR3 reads CASSLATAPNYGYTF. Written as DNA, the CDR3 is TGTGCCAGCAGCTTAGCCACAGCACCCAACTATGGCTACACCTTC.

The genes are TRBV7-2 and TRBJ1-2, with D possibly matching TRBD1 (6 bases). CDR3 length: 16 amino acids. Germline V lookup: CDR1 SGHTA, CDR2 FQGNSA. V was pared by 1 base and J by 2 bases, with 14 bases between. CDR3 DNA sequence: TGTGCCAGCAGCTTAGGGTCGGGCAGGGGAAACTATGGCTACACCTTC. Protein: CASSLGSGRGNYGYTF.

CDR3 coding DNA: TGTGCCTGGAGTGCGACAGGGAGTGGCTACACCTTC. Residues: CAWSATGSGYTF. The V and J genes are TRBV30 and TRBJ1-2; 7 bases map to TRBD1. This CDR3 has 12 amino acids. Looked up from germline, CDR1 is GTSNPN and CDR2 is SVGIG (reference sequence). J lost 7 bases, V lost 1 base, and 3 bases had no gene match.

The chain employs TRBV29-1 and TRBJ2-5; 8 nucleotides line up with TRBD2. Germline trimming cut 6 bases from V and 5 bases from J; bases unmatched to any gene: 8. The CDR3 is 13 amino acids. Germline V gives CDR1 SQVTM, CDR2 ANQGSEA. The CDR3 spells CSVRASGLETQYF. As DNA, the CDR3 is TGCAGCGTCCGGGCTAGCGGGTTGGAGACCCAGTACTTC.

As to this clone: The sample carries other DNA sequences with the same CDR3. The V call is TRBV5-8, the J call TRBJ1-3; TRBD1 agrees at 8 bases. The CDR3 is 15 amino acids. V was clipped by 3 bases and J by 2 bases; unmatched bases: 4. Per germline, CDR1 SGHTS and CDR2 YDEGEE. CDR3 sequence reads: CASSSDRVPGNTIYF. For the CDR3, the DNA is TGTGCCAGCAGCTCGGACAGGGTTCCTGGAAACACCATATATTTT.

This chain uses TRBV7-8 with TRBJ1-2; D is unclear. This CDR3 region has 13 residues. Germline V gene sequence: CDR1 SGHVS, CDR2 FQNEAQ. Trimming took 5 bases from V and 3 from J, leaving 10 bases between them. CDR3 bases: TGTGCCAGCAGCCTATACAGTGACTATGGCTACACCTTC. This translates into CASSLYSDYGYTF. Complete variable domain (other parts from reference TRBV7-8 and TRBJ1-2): GAGVSQSPRYKVAKRGQDVALRCDPISGHVSLFWYQQALGQGPEFLTYFQNEAQLDKSGLPSDRFFAERPEGSVSTLKIQRTQQEDSAVYLCASSLYSDYGYTFGSGTRLTVV.

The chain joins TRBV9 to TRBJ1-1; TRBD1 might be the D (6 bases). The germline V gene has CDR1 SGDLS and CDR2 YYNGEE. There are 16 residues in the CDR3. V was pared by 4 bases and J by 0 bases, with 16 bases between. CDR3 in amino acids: CASSPSSGALNTEAFF. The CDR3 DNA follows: TGTGCCAGCAGCCCCTCCTCAGGGGCTCTGAACACTGAAGCTTTCTTT.

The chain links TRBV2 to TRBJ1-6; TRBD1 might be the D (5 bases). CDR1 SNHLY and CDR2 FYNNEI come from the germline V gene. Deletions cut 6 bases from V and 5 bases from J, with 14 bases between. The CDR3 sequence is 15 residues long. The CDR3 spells CASSPPRGDNSPLHF. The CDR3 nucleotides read TGTGCCAGCAGCCCCCCTAGGGGCGATAATTCACCCCTCCACTTT.

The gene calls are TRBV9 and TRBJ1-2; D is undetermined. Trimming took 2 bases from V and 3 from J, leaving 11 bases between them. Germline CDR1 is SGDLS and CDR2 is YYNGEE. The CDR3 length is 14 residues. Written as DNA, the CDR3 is TGTGCCAGCAGCGTGAGGCTCGGGGACTATGGCTACACCTTC. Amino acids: CASSVRLGDYGYTF.

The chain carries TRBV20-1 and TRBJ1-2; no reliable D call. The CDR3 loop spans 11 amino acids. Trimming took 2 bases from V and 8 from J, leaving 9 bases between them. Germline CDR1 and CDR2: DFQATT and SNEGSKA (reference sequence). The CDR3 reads CSARYGEGYTF. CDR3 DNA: TGCAGTGCTAGATATGGGGAGGGCTACACCTTC.

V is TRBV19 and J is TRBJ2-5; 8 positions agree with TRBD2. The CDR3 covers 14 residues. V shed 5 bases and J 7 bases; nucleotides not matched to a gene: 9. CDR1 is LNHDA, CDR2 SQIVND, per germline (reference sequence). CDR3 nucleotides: TGTGCCAGTAGTGCGATGAGCGGGAGTGTGACCCAGTACTTC. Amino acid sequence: CASSAMSGSVTQYF.

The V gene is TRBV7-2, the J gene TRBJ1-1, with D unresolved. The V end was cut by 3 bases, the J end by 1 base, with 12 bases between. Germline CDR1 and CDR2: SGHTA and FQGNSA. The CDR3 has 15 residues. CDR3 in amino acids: CASSFQTRKNTEAFF. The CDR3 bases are TGTGCCAGCAGCTTCCAGACAAGGAAGAACACTGAAGCTTTCTTT. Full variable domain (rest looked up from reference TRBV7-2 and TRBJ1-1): GAGVSQSPSNKVTEKGKDVELRCDPISGHTALYWYRQSLGQGLEFLIYFQGNSAPDKSGLPSDRFSAERTGGSVSTLTIQRTQQEDSAVYLCASSFQTRKNTEAFFGQGTRLTVV.

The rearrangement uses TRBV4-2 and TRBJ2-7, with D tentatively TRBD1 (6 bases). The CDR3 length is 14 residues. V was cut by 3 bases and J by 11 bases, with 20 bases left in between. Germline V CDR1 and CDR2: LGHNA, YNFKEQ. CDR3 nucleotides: TGTGCCAGCAGCCAGCCCACAGGGATAAGTAAGAAGTACTTC. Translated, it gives CASSQPTGISKKYF.

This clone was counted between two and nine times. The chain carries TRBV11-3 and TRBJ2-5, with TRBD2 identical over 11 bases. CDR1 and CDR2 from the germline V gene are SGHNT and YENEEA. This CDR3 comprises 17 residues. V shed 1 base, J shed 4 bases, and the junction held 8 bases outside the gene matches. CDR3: CASSLGSTSGSRETQYF. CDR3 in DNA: TGTGCCAGCAGCTTAGGGTCCACTAGCGGGAGTCGAGAGACCCAGTACTTC.

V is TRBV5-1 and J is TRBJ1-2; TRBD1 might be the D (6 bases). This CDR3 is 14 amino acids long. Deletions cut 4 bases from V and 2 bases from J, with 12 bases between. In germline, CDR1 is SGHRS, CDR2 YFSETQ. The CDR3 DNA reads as TGCGCCAGCAGCGTCGGACAGCGGAACTATGGCTACACCTTC. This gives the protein CASSVGQRNYGYTF.

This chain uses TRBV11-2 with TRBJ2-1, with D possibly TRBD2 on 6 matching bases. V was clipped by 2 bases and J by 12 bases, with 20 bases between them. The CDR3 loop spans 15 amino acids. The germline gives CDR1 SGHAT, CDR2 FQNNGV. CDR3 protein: CASSLSGGESLGQFF. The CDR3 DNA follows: TGTGCCAGCAGCTTAAGCGGCGGGGAGTCTCTTGGGCAGTTCTTC.

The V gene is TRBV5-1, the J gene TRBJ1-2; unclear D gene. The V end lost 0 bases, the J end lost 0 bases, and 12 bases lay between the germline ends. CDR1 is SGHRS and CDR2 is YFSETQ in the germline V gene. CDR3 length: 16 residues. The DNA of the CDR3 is TGCGCCAGCAGCTTGGCCCTCGGGTTAGCTAACTATGGCTACACCTTC. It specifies CASSLALGLANYGYTF.

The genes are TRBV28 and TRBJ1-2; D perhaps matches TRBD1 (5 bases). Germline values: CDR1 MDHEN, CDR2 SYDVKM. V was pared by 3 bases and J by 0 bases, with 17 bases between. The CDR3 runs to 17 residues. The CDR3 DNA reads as TGTGCCAGCAGTTTTGTGGGTCAGGGCAGCTCTAACTATGGCTACACCTTC. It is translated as CASSFVGQGSSNYGYTF.

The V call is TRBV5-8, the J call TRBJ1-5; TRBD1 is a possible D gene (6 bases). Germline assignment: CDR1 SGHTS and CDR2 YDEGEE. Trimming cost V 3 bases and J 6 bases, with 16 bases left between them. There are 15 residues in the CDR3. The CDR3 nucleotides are TGTGCCAGCAGCTACGCCCGGGGGGGCACTCAGCCCCAGCATTTT. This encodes CASSYARGGTQPQHF.

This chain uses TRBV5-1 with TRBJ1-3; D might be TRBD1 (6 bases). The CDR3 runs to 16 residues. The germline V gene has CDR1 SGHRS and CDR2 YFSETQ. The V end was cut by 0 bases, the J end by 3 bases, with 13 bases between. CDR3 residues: CASSLAGTTGGNTIYF. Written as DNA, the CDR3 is TGCGCCAGCAGCTTGGCAGGGACAACGGGTGGAAACACCATATATTTT.

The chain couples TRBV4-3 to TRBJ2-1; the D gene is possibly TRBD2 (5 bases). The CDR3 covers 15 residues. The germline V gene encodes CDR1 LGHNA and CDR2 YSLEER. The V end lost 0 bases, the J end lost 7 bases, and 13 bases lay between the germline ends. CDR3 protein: CASSQDWSSRNEQFF. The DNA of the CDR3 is TGCGCCAGCAGCCAAGATTGGTCTAGCAGGAATGAGCAGTTCTTC.